The 23 T cell receptor beta chains listed next were all sequenced from one sample in a study of blood T cells in healthy people across ages. A second PCR, run for roughly 7 to 12 cycles, used a sample-barcoded 5' primer plus a J-beta primer mix. One entry per CDR3 protein, called by TCRdb with MiXCR from the 5' RACE reads. The table records more than 650,000 distinct CDR3 sequences, about 53% of them present only once. Sample: blood. The source is a man older than 75 in good health.

The chain recombines TRBV7-3 with TRBJ1-1; D unresolved. The CDR3 has 13 amino acids. V lost 0 bases and J 4 bases, leaving 6 bases between the germline ends. Looked up from germline, CDR1 is SGHTA and CDR2 is FQGTGA. The CDR3 sequence is CASSLTTTTEAFF. The CDR3 DNA is TGTGCCAGCAGCTTAACGACGACCACTGAAGCTTTCTTT.

The gene calls are TRBV7-6 and TRBJ2-1; 8 bases align to TRBD1. This CDR3 is built from 14 residues. V shed 4 bases and J 10 bases; nucleotides not matched to a gene: 9. CDR1 SGHVS and CDR2 FNYEAQ come from the germline V gene. CDR3 sequence (DNA): TGTGCCAGCAGCTACAGGGGGTGGAGTTGGGAGCAGTTCTTC. This gives the protein CASSYRGWSWEQFF.

This clonotype was seen a few times. The chain couples TRBV6-5 to TRBJ2-3; D is undetermined. Per the germline V gene, CDR1 is MNHEY and CDR2 is SVGAGI. The CDR3 is 16 amino acids. Trimming stripped 5 bases from V and 7 bases from J, with 22 bases between. CDR3 sequence: CASSHLAAPAPNTQYF. The CDR3 DNA is TGTGCCAGCAGTCACCTGGCAGCGCCGGCCCCTAATACGCAGTATTTT.

V gene TRBV27 combines with J gene TRBJ2-5; D ambiguous. This CDR3 is 13 amino acids long. Trimming cost V 0 bases and J 13 bases, with 15 bases left between them. Germline CDR1 is MNHEY and CDR2 is SMNVEV (reference sequence). The CDR3 loop is CASSLSSQVKRYF. Here the CDR3 DNA reads TGTGCCAGCAGTTTATCTAGCCAGGTCAAAAGGTACTTC.

The chain joins TRBV15 to TRBJ2-1; TRBD1 is a possible D gene (6 bases). Germline V gene lookup returns CDR1 LNHNV and CDR2 YYDKDF (reference sequence). Deletions cut 0 bases from V and 8 bases from J, with 23 bases between. The CDR3 sequence is 18 residues long. CDR3 nucleotide sequence: TGTGCCACCAGCAGAGATAAATTAGGAGACCCCAAGGGGGATGAGCAGTTCTTC. This sequence encodes CATSRDKLGDPKGDEQFF.

The chain recombines TRBV5-6 with TRBJ2-3; TRBD2 is a possible D gene (5 bases). The ends were cut back, 4 bases at V and 0 bases at J, with 12 bases in the middle. The germline gives CDR1 SGHDT, CDR2 YYEEEE. The CDR3 loop spans 15 amino acids. CDR3 amino acids: CASSPGLTSTDTQYF. Written as DNA, the CDR3 is TGTGCCAGCAGCCCGGGGTTGACTAGCACAGATACGCAGTATTTT.

The CDR3 here is CATSRRVTYEQYF. CDR3 coding DNA: TGTGCCACCTCGCGGCGGGTGACCTACGAGCAGTACTTC. The chain is built from TRBV7-2 and TRBJ2-7; D is perhaps TRBD2 (5 bases). The V end lost 10 bases, the J end lost 2 bases, and 15 bases lay between the germline ends. CDR1 SGHTA and CDR2 FQGNSA come from the germline V gene. The CDR3 is made up of 13 amino acids.

With respect to this clonotype: Possible read error: a much larger clone is one base away. The chain joins TRBV6-6 to TRBJ2-7, with 8 bases lining up with TRBD2. Germline lookup yields CDR1 MNHNY and CDR2 SVGAGI (reference sequence). The CDR3 covers 14 residues. The ends lost 4 bases at V and 3 bases at J; junction bases unmatched: 5. The chain's CDR3 is CASSSGTRGYEQYF. The CDR3 region has the DNA TGTGCCAGCAGTTCCGGGACTAGAGGCTACGAGCAGTACTTC.

The genes are TRBV28 and TRBJ2-3; 8 nucleotides line up with TRBD2. Germline V gene data show CDR1 as MDHEN and CDR2 as SYDVKM. The CDR3 covers 16 residues. Unmatched junction bases numbered 19, after V lost 4 bases and J lost 13 bases. The DNA for the CDR3 is TGTGCCAGCAGTTCCGGCTCCGGGTCTAGCGGGCGGGGAAAGTATTTT. It codes for CASSSGSGSSGRGKYF.

This rearrangement joins TRBV5-1 to TRBJ1-2; D might be TRBD1 (6 bases). The germline gives CDR1 SGHRS, CDR2 YFSETQ. Trimming cost V 5 bases and J 8 bases, with 16 bases left between them. The CDR3 sequence is 13 residues long. CDR3 residues: CASRAGEPGGYTF. The CDR3 DNA is TGCGCCAGCAGGGCAGGGGAACCTGGCGGCTACACCTTC.

J is TRBJ1-4 and V is TRBV25-1; D remains unclear. The length of the CDR3 is 14 residues. Between the trimmed V and J ends, which lost 4 bases and 7 bases, there was a span of 13 bases. Germline CDR1 MGHDK, CDR2 SYGVNS. The CDR3: CASSVGGEGEKLFF. The CDR3 nucleotides are TGTGCCAGCAGTGTTGGCGGAGAGGGTGAAAAACTGTTTTTT.

This clonotype was seen more than once but under ten times. The rearrangement links TRBV10-2 to TRBJ2-5; TRBD1 matches 9 bases. The V gene's germline CDR1 is WSHSY and CDR2 SAAADI. The CDR3 loop spans 14 amino acids. After removal of 7 bases from V and 5 bases from J, the junction contained 8 bases not matched to a gene. CDR3 DNA sequence: TGCGCCAGCAAAACAGGGGGCTACAGCGAGACCCAGTACTTC. Protein product: CASKTGGYSETQYF.

This chain links TRBV20-1 with TRBJ2-3; possible D gene TRBD1, 5 bases. CDR3 length equals 14 residues. The V gene lost 3 bases and the J gene lost 5 bases, with 15 bases spanning the gap. In germline, CDR1 is DFQATT, CDR2 SNEGSKA (reference sequence). The CDR3 region has the DNA TGCAGTGCTAGGTTGACAGTCTTAAAAGATACGCAGTATTTT. It is translated as CSARLTVLKDTQYF.

This clonotype was picked up a small number of times. The J gene is TRBJ1-2, the V gene TRBV2; D not resolved. CDR3 length: 13 amino acids. V gave up 8 bases and J gave up 3 bases, with 13 bases separating them. The V gene's germline CDR1 is SNHLY and CDR2 FYNNEI. The CDR3: CASSTTVDYGYTF. The CDR3 DNA follows: TGTGCCAGCTCAACGACCGTGGACTATGGCTACACCTTC. Full variable domain (remainder filled in from reference TRBV2 and TRBJ1-2): EPEVTQTPSHQVTQMGQEVILRCVPISNHLYFYWYRQILGQKVEFLVSFYNNEISEKSEIFDDQFSVERPDGSNFTLKIRSTKLEDSAMYFCASSTTVDYGYTFGSGTRLTVV.

The CDR3 reads CASSGRGTGNQPQHF. CDR3 bases: TGTGCCAGCAGTGGGCGGGGAACGGGCAATCAGCCCCAGCATTTT. The genes are TRBV2 and TRBJ1-5; D remains unclear. The CDR3 runs 15 residues. CDR1 is SNHLY, CDR2 FYNNEI, per germline. The V end lost 4 bases, the J end lost 2 bases, and 12 bases lay between the germline ends.

The chain combines TRBV15 with TRBJ2-5; no definite D call. V lost 1 base and J 11 bases, leaving 17 bases between the germline ends. Per germline, CDR1 LNHNV and CDR2 YYDKDF (reference sequence). The CDR3 extends over 14 amino acids. CDR3 loop: CATSRVKGTNEQYF. DNA for the CDR3: TGTGCCACCAGCAGAGTCAAGGGCACCAATGAGCAGTACTTC.

With regard to this clonotype: A read error may account for a junction end that differs from germline. The chain recombines TRBV20-1 with TRBJ2-1, with 12 bases that match TRBD2. Germline lookup yields CDR1 DFQATT and CDR2 SNEGSKA (reference sequence). The CDR3 has 20 residues. CDR3 region: CGARAPRLAGAPSSYNEQFF. CDR3 bases: TGCGGTGCTAGGGCCCCGCGACTAGCGGGAGCTCCTTCCTCCTACAATGAGCAGTTCTTC.

J is TRBJ2-7 and V is TRBV29-1, with D uncertain. The CDR3 runs 13 residues. Germline CDR1 and CDR2: SQVTM and ANQGSEA. Trimming removed 0 bases at V and 6 bases at J, with 12 bases between. The CDR3 region is CSVEDLGSPEQYF. CDR3 DNA sequence: TGCAGCGTTGAAGACCTCGGATCCCCCGAGCAGTACTTC.

This sequence joins TRBV4-2 and TRBJ2-7; unclear D gene. Trimming shortened V by 6 bases and J by 1 base, and 13 bases separated the two germline ends. Looked up from germline, CDR1 is LGHNA and CDR2 is YNFKEQ. This CDR3 is built from 14 residues. CDR3 in amino acids: CASRVVVGSYEQYF. In DNA form, the CDR3 reads TGTGCCAGCAGGGTCGTAGTCGGGTCCTACGAGCAGTACTTC.

The V gene is TRBV9, the J gene TRBJ2-1; weak D call: TRBD1 (6 bases). CDR1 is SGDLS and CDR2 is YYNGEE in the germline V gene. V was trimmed by 9 bases and J by 9 bases, leaving 25 bases between them. The CDR3 has 15 amino acids. The CDR3 DNA follows: TGTGCCACCGAGAGAACTGGACAGCCCGACGCTGAGCAGTTCTTC. Its protein product is CATERTGQPDAEQFF.

V is TRBV13 and J is TRBJ1-4, with D unresolved. The CDR3 extends over 15 amino acids. From germline, CDR1 is PRHDT and CDR2 FYEKMQ (reference sequence). The V end was cut by 4 bases, the J end by 3 bases, with 12 bases between. CDR3 DNA: TGTGCCAGCAGCTCCCGTACGGGCTCTAATGAAAAACTGTTTTTT. Translating it yields CASSSRTGSNEKLFF. The whole variable domain, filled in from reference TRBV13 and TRBJ1-4, reads AAGVIQSPRHLIKEKRETATLKCYPIPRHDTVYWYQQGPGQDPQFLISFYEKMQSDKGSIPDRFSAQQFSDYHSELNMSSLELGDSALYFCASSSRTGSNEKLFFGSGTQLSVL.

This chain uses TRBV7-2 with TRBJ2-4; TRBD1 agrees at 7 bases. With V trimmed by 0 bases and J by 1 base, 0 bases remained unmatched. Germline CDR1 and CDR2: SGHTA and FQGNSA. The CDR3 covers 15 residues. Here the CDR3 DNA reads TGTGCCAGCAGCTTAGCGACAGGGGCCAAAAACATTCAGTACTTC. Amino acid sequence: CASSLATGAKNIQYF. The whole variable domain, remainder taken from reference TRBV7-2 and TRBJ2-4, is GAGVSQSPSNKVTEKGKDVELRCDPISGHTALYWYRQSLGQGLEFLIYFQGNSAPDKSGLPSDRFSAERTGGSVSTLTIQRTQQEDSAVYLCASSLATGAKNIQYFGAGTRLSVL.

V and J are TRBV7-2 and TRBJ2-2, with D unclear. Trimming removed 8 bases at V and 5 bases at J, with 12 bases between. Per germline, CDR1 SGHTA and CDR2 FQGNSA. The CDR3 has 13 residues. The CDR3 spells CASGKVRTGELFF. The CDR3 nucleotides are TGTGCCAGCGGGAAGGTGCGGACCGGGGAGCTGTTTTTT.